This TCR beta chain is from a study of yellow fever vaccine responses in identical twins. Study findings and constraints: Twins' vaccine T cell responses reportedly seemed partly convergent and partly personalized.

Regarding this clonotype: The antigen is undetermined.

TCRdb itself ran the RT-PCR reads through MiXCR, one entry per CDR3 protein. The profile shows 15,000 to 20,000 distinct CDR3 sequences, roughly 80% of them singletons. The V end lost 3 bases, the J end lost 3 bases, and 2 bases lay between the germline ends. CDR3 length equals 11 residues. Germline V CDR1 and CDR2: LNHDA, SQIVND (reference sequence). The receptor was derived from a woman in her late teens or twenties who received the yellow fever vaccine. Sequencing used T cells from blood (PBMCs), unsorted or a sorted subset (not recorded which), obtained before or after yellow fever vaccination (not recorded which). This rearrangement joins TRBV19 to TRBJ1-1; D gene uncertain. CDR3 in amino acids: CASSMYTEAFF. The CDR3 DNA sequence: TGTGCCAGTAGTATGTACACTGAAGCTTTCTTT. Full variable domain (rest looked up from reference TRBV19 and TRBJ1-1): DGGITQSPKYLFRKEGQNVTLSCEQNLNHDAMYWYRQDPGQGLRLIYYSQIVNDFQKGDIAEGYSVSREKKESFPLTVTSAQKNPTAFYLCASSMYTEAFFGQGTRLTVV.